This TCR beta chain was captured in a study of blood T cell repertoires in COVID-19. Looking at the study overall: COVID-19 samples collected from the United States, Italy and Spain covered acute and convalescent phases. T cells, B-cell-depleted T cells, or PBMCs provided the cDNA or gDNA that served as material.

Germline-derived CDR1 and CDR2 are SEHNR and FQNEAQ (reference sequence). The CDR3 totals 15 residues. V lost 1 base to trimming and J lost 5 bases; unmatched junction nucleotides: 6. Source study methods: Amplification of reference gene primers was used by the study to estimate nucleated cell counts. Here immunoSEQ multiplex PCR was the method, and the copy in TCRdb shows in-frame clones only, minus some. The V and J calls and clone size were taken over from that table, and D and trimming were inferred from the DNA. The table includes about 120,000 clones, over 75% detected once. Input material: peripheral blood. The sequence was obtained from a human donor with active COVID-19. The donor label of this sample is uncertain. The V gene is TRBV7-9, the J gene TRBJ2-5; 8 bases line up with TRBD1. The CDR3 reads CASSLDRGRQETQYF. The CDR3 DNA is TGTGCCAGCAGCTTAGACAGGGGGAGACAGGAGACCCAGTACTTC.